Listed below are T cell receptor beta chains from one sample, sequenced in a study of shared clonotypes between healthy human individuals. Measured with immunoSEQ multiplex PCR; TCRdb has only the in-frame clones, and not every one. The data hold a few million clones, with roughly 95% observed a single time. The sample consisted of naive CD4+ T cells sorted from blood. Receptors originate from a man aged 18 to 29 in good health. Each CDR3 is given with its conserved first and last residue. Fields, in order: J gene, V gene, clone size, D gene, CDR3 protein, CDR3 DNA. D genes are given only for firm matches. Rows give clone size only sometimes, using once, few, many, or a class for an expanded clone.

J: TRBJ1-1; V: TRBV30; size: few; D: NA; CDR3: CAWSVIGVGTEAFF; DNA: TGTGCCTGGAGTGTAATAGGGGTTGGCACTGAAGCTTTCTTT
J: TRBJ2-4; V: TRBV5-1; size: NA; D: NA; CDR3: CASSRTKIAKNIQYF; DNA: TGCGCCAGCAGCCGGACGAAAATAGCCAAAAACATTCAGTACTTC
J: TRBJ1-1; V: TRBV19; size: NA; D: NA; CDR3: CASLVTPQAHAAFF; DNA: TGTGCCAGTTTGGTGACCCCGCAGGCTCATGCAGCTTTCTTT
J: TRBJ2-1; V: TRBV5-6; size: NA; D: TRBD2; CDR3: CASSFYRTSGYNEQFF; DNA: TGTGCCAGCAGCTTCTATCGGACTAGCGGTTACAATGAGCAGTTCTTC
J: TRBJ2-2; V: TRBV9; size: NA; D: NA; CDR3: CASSALPFGGLFF; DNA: TGTGCCAGCAGCGCCCTACCTTTCGGTGGGCTGTTTTTT
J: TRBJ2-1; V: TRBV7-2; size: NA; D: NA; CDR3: CASSSLGAEYNEQFF; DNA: TGTGCCAGCAGCTCCTTGGGCGCGGAATACAATGAGCAGTTCTTC
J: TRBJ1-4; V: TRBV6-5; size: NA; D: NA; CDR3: CASGRSQSEKLFF; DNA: TGTGCCAGCGGTAGGAGCCAATCTGAAAAACTGTTTTTT
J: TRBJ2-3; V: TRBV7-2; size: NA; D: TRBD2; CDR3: CASSPPGLAGARDTQYF; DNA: TGTGCCAGCAGCCCTCCGGGACTAGCGGGAGCGAGAGATACGCAGTATTTT
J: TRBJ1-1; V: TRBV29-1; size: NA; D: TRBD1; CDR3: CSVRGGPGGPEAFF; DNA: TGCAGCGTAAGGGGGGGGCCAGGGGGCCCTGAAGCTTTCTTT
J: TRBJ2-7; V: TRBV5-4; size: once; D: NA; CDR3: CASSLDPSGEQYF; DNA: TGTGCCAGCAGCTTGGATCCGTCAGGCGAGCAGTACTTC
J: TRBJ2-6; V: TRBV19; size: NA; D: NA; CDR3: CASSIRSGANVLTF; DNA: TGTGCCAGTAGTATCCGCTCTGGGGCCAACGTCCTGACTTTC
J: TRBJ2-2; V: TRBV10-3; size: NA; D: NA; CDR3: CAISGDNTNTGELFF; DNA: TGTGCCATCAGTGGGGACAACACGAACACCGGGGAGCTGTTTTTT
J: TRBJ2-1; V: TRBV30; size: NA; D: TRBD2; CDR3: CAWSVQLAGALYNEQFF; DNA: TGTGCCTGGAGTGTACAACTAGCGGGGGCTCTCTACAATGAGCAGTTCTTC
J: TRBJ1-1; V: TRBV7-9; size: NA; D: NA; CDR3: CASSPAATPIF; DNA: TGTGCCAGCAGCCCGGCCGCAACACCTATCTTT
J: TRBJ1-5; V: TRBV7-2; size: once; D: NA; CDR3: CASSLYSVNQPQHF; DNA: TGTGCCAGCAGCTTATACAGCGTCAATCAGCCCCAGCATTTT
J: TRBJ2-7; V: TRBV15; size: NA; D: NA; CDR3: CATSRDPAYEQYF; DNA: TGTGCCACCAGCAGAGATCCGGCCTACGAGCAGTACTTC
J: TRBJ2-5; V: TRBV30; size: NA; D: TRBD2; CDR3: CAWRAGTSGGQETQYF; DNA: TGTGCCTGGAGGGCCGGGACTAGCGGGGGTCAAGAGACCCAGTACTTC
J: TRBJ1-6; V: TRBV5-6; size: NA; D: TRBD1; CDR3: CASSLMTGGGNSPLHF; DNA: TGTGCCAGCAGCCTAATGACAGGGGGCGGGAATTCACCCCTCCACTTT
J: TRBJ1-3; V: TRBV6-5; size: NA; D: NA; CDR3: CASSSRQAGNTIYF; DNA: TGTGCCAGCAGTTCGCGACAGGCGGGAAACACCATATATTTT
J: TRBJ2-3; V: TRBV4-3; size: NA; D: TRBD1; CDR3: CASSQDLDRDSTDTQYF; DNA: TGCGCCAGCAGCCAAGATCTTGACAGGGATAGCACAGATACGCAGTATTTT
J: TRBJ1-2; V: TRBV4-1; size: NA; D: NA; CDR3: CASSQDQYGGYTF; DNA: TGCGCCAGCAGCCAAGATCAGTACGGTGGCTACACCTTC
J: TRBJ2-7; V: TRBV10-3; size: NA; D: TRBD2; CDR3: CAISGLAASYEQYF; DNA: TGTGCCATCAGTGGACTAGCGGCCTCCTACGAGCAGTACTTC
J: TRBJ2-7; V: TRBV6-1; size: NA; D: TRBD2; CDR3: CASILSPGGSYEQYF; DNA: TGTGCCAGCATTCTATCCCCGGGGGGGAGCTACGAGCAGTACTTC
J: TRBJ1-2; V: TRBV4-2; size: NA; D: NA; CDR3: CASRYMGIANYGYTF; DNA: TGTGCCAGCAGGTACATGGGAATAGCTAACTATGGCTACACCTTC
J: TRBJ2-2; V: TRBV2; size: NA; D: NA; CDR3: CASRGDLDTGELFF; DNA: TGTGCCAGCAGGGGGGACTTAGACACCGGGGAGCTGTTTTTT
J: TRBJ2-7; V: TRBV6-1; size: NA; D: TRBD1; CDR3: CASSETGWTTYEQYF; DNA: TGTGCCAGCAGTGAGACAGGGTGGACGACCTACGAGCAGTACTTC
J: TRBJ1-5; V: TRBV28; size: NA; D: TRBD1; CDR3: CASSGDRGSNQPQHF; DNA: TGTGCCAGCAGTGGAGACAGGGGTAGCAATCAGCCCCAGCATTTT
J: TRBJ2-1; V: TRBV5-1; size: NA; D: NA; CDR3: CASSLDYGFRGSSYNEQFF; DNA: TGCGCCAGCAGCTTGGACTACGGTTTTAGGGGGAGCTCCTACAATGAGCAGTTCTTC
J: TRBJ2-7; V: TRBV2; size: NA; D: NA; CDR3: CASSEWTSYEQYF; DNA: TGTGCCAGCAGTGAATGGACCTCTTACGAGCAGTACTTC
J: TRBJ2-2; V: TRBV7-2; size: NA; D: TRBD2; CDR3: CASSSLSGPTGELFF; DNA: TGTGCCAGCAGCTCCCTTAGCGGGCCAACCGGGGAGCTGTTTTTT
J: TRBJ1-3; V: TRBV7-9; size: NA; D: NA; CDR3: CASSLMGNTIYF; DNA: TGTGCCAGCAGCTTAATGGGAAACACCATATATTTT
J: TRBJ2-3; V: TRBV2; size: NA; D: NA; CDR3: CASSAGTLSTDTQYF; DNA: TGTGCCAGCAGTGCGGGGACGCTAAGCACAGATACGCAGTATTTT
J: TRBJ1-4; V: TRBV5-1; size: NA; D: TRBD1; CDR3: CASSLDGTGLEKLFF; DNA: TGCGCCAGCAGCCTAGACGGGACAGGGCTAGAAAAACTGTTTTTT
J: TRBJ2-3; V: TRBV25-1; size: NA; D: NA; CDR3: CASSEAGAGDTQYF; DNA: TGTGCCAGCAGTGAGGCCGGGGCTGGAGATACGCAGTATTTT
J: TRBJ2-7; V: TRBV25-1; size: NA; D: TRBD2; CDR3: CASSATSGRFTYEQYF; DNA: TGTGCCAGCAGTGCTACTAGCGGGAGATTTACCTACGAGCAGTACTTC
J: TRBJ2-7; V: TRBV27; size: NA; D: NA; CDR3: CASLGRNEQYF; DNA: TGTGCCAGCTTAGGTAGGAACGAGCAGTACTTC
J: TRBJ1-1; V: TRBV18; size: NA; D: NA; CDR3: CASSPPAKTEAFF; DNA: TGTGCCAGCTCACCACCGGCAAAGACTGAAGCTTTCTTT
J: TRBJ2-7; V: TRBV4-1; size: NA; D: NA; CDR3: CASSQLDQVGYEQYF; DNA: TGCGCCAGCAGCCAACTGGACCAGGTTGGCTACGAGCAGTACTTC
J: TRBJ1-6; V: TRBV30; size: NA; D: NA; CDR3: CAWSSRTGWNSPLHF; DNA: TGTGCCTGGAGTTCAAGAACGGGATGGAATTCACCCCTCCACTTT
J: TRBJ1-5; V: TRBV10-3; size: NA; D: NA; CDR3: CAISEMGDNQPQHF; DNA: TGTGCCATCAGTGAAATGGGGGACAATCAGCCCCAGCATTTT
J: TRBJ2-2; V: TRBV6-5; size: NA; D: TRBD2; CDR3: CASSPFGRERELFF; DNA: TGTGCCAGCAGTCCATTTGGGAGGGAGAGGGAGCTGTTTTTT
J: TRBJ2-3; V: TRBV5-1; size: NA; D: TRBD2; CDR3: CASSSTSGRRDTQYF; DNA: TGCGCCAGCAGCTCGACTAGCGGGAGAAGGGATACGCAGTATTTT
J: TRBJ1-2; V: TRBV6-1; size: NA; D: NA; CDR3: CASSEAGHARYGYTF; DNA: TGTGCCAGCAGTGAAGCAGGGCACGCCCGATATGGCTACACCTTC
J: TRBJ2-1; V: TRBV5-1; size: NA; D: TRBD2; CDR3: CASSPGTSGMSEQFF; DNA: TGCGCCAGCAGCCCCGGGACTAGCGGGATGAGTGAGCAGTTCTTC
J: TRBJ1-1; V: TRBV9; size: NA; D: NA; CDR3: CASSSNTEAFF; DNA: TGTGCCAGCAGCTCGAACACTGAAGCTTTCTTT
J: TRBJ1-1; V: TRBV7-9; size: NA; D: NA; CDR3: CASSLKGGGTEAFF; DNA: TGTGCCAGCAGCTTAAAAGGGGGAGGCACTGAAGCTTTCTTT
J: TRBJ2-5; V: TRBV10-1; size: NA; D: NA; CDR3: CASSEGLGFTQYF; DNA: TGCGCCAGCAGTGAAGGACTGGGATTCACCCAGTACTTC
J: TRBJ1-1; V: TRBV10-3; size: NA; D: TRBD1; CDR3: CAISQQGVSTEAFF; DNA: TGTGCCATCAGTCAACAGGGGGTCAGTACTGAAGCTTTCTTT
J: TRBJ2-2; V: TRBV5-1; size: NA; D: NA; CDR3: CASSLAGGELFF; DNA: TGCGCCAGCAGCTTGGCGGGCGGGGAGCTGTTTTTT
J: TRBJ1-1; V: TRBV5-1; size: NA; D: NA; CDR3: CASSPLYEGLTEAFF; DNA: TGCGCCAGCAGCCCCCTTTACGAGGGGTTGACTGAAGCTTTCTTT
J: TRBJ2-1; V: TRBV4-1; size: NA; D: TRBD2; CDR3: CASSQETSGAAHEQFF; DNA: TGCGCCAGCAGCCAAGAAACGAGCGGGGCGGCCCATGAGCAGTTCTTC
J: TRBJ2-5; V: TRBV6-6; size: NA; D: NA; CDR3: CASSPKFLETQYF; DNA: TGTGCCAGCAGCCCCAAGTTCCTAGAGACCCAGTACTTC
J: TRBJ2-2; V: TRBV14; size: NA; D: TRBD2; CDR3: CASSQGSSGRPGELFF; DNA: TGTGCCAGCAGCCAAGGGTCTAGCGGGAGACCCGGGGAGCTGTTTTTT